A selection of T cell receptor beta chains follows, all from one sample in a study of T cell changes during pregnancy in multiple sclerosis. Clones were sequenced by immunoSEQ multiplex PCR, and TCRdb holds only the in-frame ones, with some missing. The sample consists of 65,000 to 85,000 clones, roughly 93% of them appearing once. The sample was peripheral blood, taken in the third trimester of pregnancy. Source of these receptors: a female donor with multiple sclerosis, enrolled in a pregnancy study. Both conserved end residues are trimmed from each CDR3.

ASSLETTGAGYT,TRBV11-2
ASSLNRGTGELF,TRBV7-3
ASSLRLAGGNNEQF,TRBV5-1
ASSTGPGEAF,TRBV11-3
ASSRQGELTEAF,TRBV25-1
ASSPLGGQGVYGYT,TRBV18
ASSELRTTYRANYGYT,TRBV6-1
ASSTFARPNEKLF,TRBV19
ATSRDPWTGRTEAF,TRBV15
ASSENYRQETQY,TRBV2
ASSSTENTEAF,TRBV7-9
ASSASGGTDTQY,TRBV6-4
ASRRDRGSYEQY,TRBV19
ASSLSTTGAF,TRBV28
ASSLDLGGRDSYEQY,TRBV11-1
ASSFSSEGYNEKLF,TRBV7-2
ASSPTQQGLDSPLH,TRBV5-6
ASGLVNRVTEAF,TRBV12-5
ASSDRGSGANVLT,TRBV6-4
ASSSVPLPRGTEAF,TRBV11-2
ASSLVVSGANVLT,TRBV5-1
ASSITSWEVQH,TRBV19
ASSHLGQRNTEAF,TRBV4-1
ASSQGTLKTQY,TRBV4-1
ASSLEGGVAYNEQF,TRBV7-6
ASSFAGSFGNTIY,TRBV7-9
AKPTDRLSEQY,TRBV7-2